The clone carrying this T cell receptor beta chain was seen once. The data were taken from a study of blood T cell repertoires in COVID-19. Generated by immunoSEQ multiplex PCR, the TCRdb table keeps only in-frame clones and is missing some. Altogether about 240,000 clones are present, over 80% being singletons, with the ten largest covering around 5.9%. In germline, CDR1 is MNHEY, CDR2 SVGAGI. Trimming removed 2 bases from V and 5 bases from J, with 16 bases in between. The CDR3 has 15 amino acids. This sequence joins TRBV6-5 and TRBJ2-7; D possibly corresponds to TRBD1 (5 bases). The sample taken for sequencing was peripheral blood. The receptor's source is a human donor in a cohort sampled during active COVID-19. CDR3 sequence reads: CASSYLLGDSNEQYF. CDR3 nucleotides: TGTGCCAGCAGTTACCTTTTAGGGGATAGCAACGAGCAGTACTTC.